This T cell receptor (beta chain) was retrieved from a study of vaccination effects on CD4 cells after COVID-19. Study-level points and caveats: The vaccine-induced clones of healthy vaccinees included only 1 of 255 that cross-reacted with common cold coronaviruses.

Peptide-pool stimulation followed by sequencing identified expanded antigen-specific CD4+ clonotypes in the ViraFEST assay. The culture ran for roughly ten days before CD4+ T cells were isolated. It was two doses of either the BNT162b2 or mRNA-1273 vaccine that participants received. This clone was observed once. Its antigen is still unknown. Clones were read by immunoSEQ multiplex PCR, and TCRdb kept only the in-frame ones, dropping some. Among about 72,000 clones listed, about 86% were seen once. V lost 4 bases to trimming and J lost 4 bases, with 17 bases between them. CDR1 LGHNA and CDR2 YSLEER come from the germline V gene. This CDR3 is built from 16 residues.

The TCR sequence derives from a human donor who received a COVID-19 vaccine. The sample in question was CD4+ T cells from PBMCs cultured with HCoV-229E spike peptides, obtained after COVID-19 vaccination. V and J are TRBV4-3 and TRBJ1-3; D is unresolved. The CDR3 DNA reads as TGCGCCAGCAGCCTCCGGATCCCTGTGGGCGGAAACACCATATATTTT. It encodes CASSLRIPVGGNTIYF.